The 18 T cell receptor beta chains reported below all come from one sample, sequenced in a study of blood T cells in healthy people across ages. A second PCR, run for about 7 to 11 cycles, used a sample-barcoded 5' primer plus a J-beta primer mix. TCRdb independently ran MiXCR on the 5' RACE reads; one entry per CDR3 protein. The data show roughly 1,500,000 distinct CDR3 sequences, with about 35% seen just once and 10% to 12% held by the top ten. Material: blood. The receptors shown here come from a woman under 40 in good health.

Only a few counts were recorded for this clonotype. The rearrangement joins TRBV5-1 to TRBJ2-2; 11 bases match TRBD2. Per the germline V gene, CDR1 is SGHRS and CDR2 is YFSETQ. CDR3 length: 16 residues. The trim removed 5 bases at V and 4 bases at J, leaving 7 bases unmatched. The DNA for the CDR3 is TGCGCCAGCAGGCCCCATAGCGGGGGGGGCACCGGGGAGCTGTTTTTT. Translating it yields CASRPHSGGGTGELFF.

The CDR3 DNA sequence: TGTGCCACCAGCAGAGATAGCGAGGCAGCTGAAGCTTTCTTT. Translating gives CATSRDSEAAEAFF. The V gene is TRBV15, the J gene TRBJ1-1; D call uncertain. Germline assignment: CDR1 LNHNV and CDR2 YYDKDF (reference sequence). V was cut by 0 bases and J by 6 bases, with 11 bases left in between. This CDR3 contains 14 residues.

V usage is TRBV5-1 and J usage is TRBJ2-5; TRBD2 agrees at 12 bases. CDR1 and CDR2 from the germline V gene are SGHRS and YFSETQ. V gave up 0 bases and J gave up 1 base; unmatched junction bases: 4. The CDR3 consists of 17 residues. The CDR3 protein is CASSLGGLAGSQETQYF. For the CDR3, the DNA is TGCGCCAGCAGCTTGGGTGGACTAGCGGGGAGCCAAGAGACCCAGTACTTC.

The rearrangement links TRBV27 to TRBJ1-5; D is ambiguous. The CDR3 has 16 residues. Germline V gives CDR1 MNHEY, CDR2 SMNVEV (reference sequence). Deletions cut 5 bases from V and 0 bases from J, with 14 bases between. CDR3 sequence: CASSRVGWYSNQPQHF. The CDR3, as DNA: TGTGCCAGCAGTCGCGTGGGGTGGTATAGCAATCAGCCCCAGCATTTT.

The V call is TRBV20-1, the J call TRBJ1-6, with D possibly being TRBD1 (6 bases). The V gene's germline CDR1 is DFQATT and CDR2 SNEGSKA (reference sequence). The CDR3 contains 17 residues. The germline V and J ends were trimmed by 3 bases and 1 base, with 16 bases remaining between them. CDR3 amino acids: CSARGASARSYNSPLHF. CDR3 bases: TGCAGTGCTAGGGGGGCCAGCGCAAGGTCCTATAATTCACCCCTCCACTTT.

There are a few counts of this clonotype. The chain couples TRBV28 to TRBJ2-7; 9 bases line up with TRBD1. J lost 12 bases, V lost 7 bases, and 13 bases had no gene match. The CDR3 runs 13 residues. Germline V gene lookup returns CDR1 MDHEN and CDR2 SYDVKM. The CDR3 DNA sequence: TGTGCCAGCACCCTCGCCCCGGACAGGGGCCTGTACTTC. It yields the protein CASTLAPDRGLYF.

As regards this clonotype: This may arise from a read error, as a much more abundant clone is one base away. This chain joins TRBV12-3 or TRBV12-4 and TRBJ2-1; tentatively, D is TRBD1 (5 bases). The V and J ends lost 5 bases and 9 bases respectively, with 14 bases between them. This CDR3 contains 13 residues. Here the CDR3 DNA reads TGTGCCAGCAGTACAGGAGAGGACCTTGAGCAGTTCTTC. Translated, it gives CASSTGEDLEQFF.

This sequence joins TRBV7-9 and TRBJ1-1; TRBD1 aligns across 7 bases. Germline V gene lookup returns CDR1 SEHNR and CDR2 FQNEAQ (reference sequence). V lost 2 bases and J lost 3; bases outside the gene matches: 9. The CDR3 length is 16 residues. CDR3 in DNA: TGTGCCAGCAGCTTATTGTGGACAGGCGGGTACACTGAAGCTTTCTTT. Protein sequence: CASSLLWTGGYTEAFF.

The chain couples TRBV20-1 to TRBJ1-1, with a possible D match to TRBD1 (6 bases). The CDR3 has 12 residues. V gave up 5 bases and J gave up 7 bases, with 14 bases separating them. The V gene's germline CDR1 is DFQATT and CDR2 SNEGSKA (reference sequence). The CDR3 sequence: CSAQGTTLEAFF. CDR3 coding DNA: TGCAGTGCTCAGGGGACAACGCTTGAAGCTTTCTTT.

This clonotype was detected a few times. The gene calls are TRBV18 and TRBJ1-2; D possibly corresponds to TRBD1 (5 bases). Germline V gene lookup returns CDR1 KGHSH and CDR2 LQKENI. With 2 bases removed from V and 5 bases from J, the gap between germline ends came to 18 bases. The CDR3 sequence is 16 residues long. DNA of the CDR3: TGTGCCAGCTCACCAAATGGGGGATCCTCTCGGTATGGCTACACCTTC. Amino acids: CASSPNGGSSRYGYTF.

This clonotype was picked up many times. The chain combines TRBV20-1 with TRBJ2-3; D might be TRBD1 or TRBD2, each matching 5 bases. The CDR3 contains 13 residues. Between the trimmed V and J ends, which lost 3 bases and 2 bases, there was a span of 9 bases. Germline V lookup: CDR1 DFQATT, CDR2 SNEGSKA (reference sequence). The DNA of the CDR3 is TGCAGTGCTAGCGGGGCTTACACAGATACGCAGTATTTT. This translates into CSASGAYTDTQYF.

This clonotype was detected only a few times. The chain combines TRBV20-1 with TRBJ2-7; D is possibly TRBD1 (6 bases). There are 13 residues in the CDR3. V dropped 3 bases and J dropped 1 base, with 10 bases sitting between them. Germline CDR1 reads DFQATT; CDR2 reads SNEGSKA (reference sequence). The CDR3 bases are TGCAGTGCTAGCCGGGACACTTCCTACGAGCAGTACTTC. This codes for CSASRDTSYEQYF.

CDR3 bases: TGTGCCAGCAGTGCGAACACCCCAGCAGGTACGCAGTATTTT. Translating gives CASSANTPAGTQYF. The genes are TRBV6-1 and TRBJ2-3; D gene ambiguous. V was pared by 4 bases and J by 8 bases, with 16 bases between. The CDR3 is 14 amino acids. Germline CDR1 MNHNS, CDR2 SASEGT.

A few counts support this clonotype. The chain combines TRBV29-1 with TRBJ1-1, with D possibly being TRBD1 (5 bases). The CDR3 covers 12 residues. Trimming shortened V by 7 bases and J by 0 bases, and 9 bases separated the two germline ends. Germline V lookup: CDR1 SQVTM, CDR2 ANQGSEA. This CDR3 is CSGTRVNTEAFF. For the CDR3, the DNA is TGCAGCGGGACAAGGGTGAACACTGAAGCTTTCTTT.

The V and J genes are TRBV10-2 and TRBJ1-6; D is uncertain. CDR3 size: 14 residues. The germline V gene encodes CDR1 WSHSY and CDR2 SAAADI. Trimming removed 7 bases from V and 0 bases from J, with 7 bases in between. The CDR3 loop is CASTDVSYNSPLHF. The CDR3 coding sequence is TGCGCCAGCACCGATGTCTCCTATAATTCACCCCTCCACTTT.

The chain combines TRBV20-1 with TRBJ1-4, with D possibly matching TRBD1 (6 bases). The CDR3 loop spans 18 amino acids. Germline V CDR1 and CDR2: DFQATT, SNEGSKA (reference sequence). V was trimmed by 4 bases and J by 7 bases, leaving 28 bases between them. The CDR3 protein is CSATLPLAGGPNGEKLFF. CDR3 nucleotide sequence: TGCAGTGCTACCCTCCCACTAGCGGGGGGGCCTAATGGTGAAAAACTGTTTTTT.

This clonotype was seen at least ten times. The chain uses TRBV6-5 and TRBJ2-7; TRBD1 might be the D (6 bases). The germline CDR1 and CDR2 sequences are MNHEY and SVGAGI. This CDR3 is 13 amino acids long. V dropped 6 bases and J dropped 4 bases, with 13 bases sitting between them. The CDR3: CASRSGQRYEQYF. Written as DNA, the CDR3 is TGTGCCAGCAGGTCCGGACAGCGGTACGAGCAGTACTTC.

This clonotype was counted a few times. The rearrangement uses TRBV2 and TRBJ2-1, with D unclear. The V end lost 2 bases, the J end lost 3 bases, and 5 bases lay between the germline ends. The germline V gene encodes CDR1 SNHLY and CDR2 FYNNEI. The CDR3 extends over 13 amino acids. CDR3 sequence: CASSESYYNEQFF. Written as DNA, the CDR3 is TGTGCCAGCAGTGAAAGCTACTACAATGAGCAGTTCTTC.